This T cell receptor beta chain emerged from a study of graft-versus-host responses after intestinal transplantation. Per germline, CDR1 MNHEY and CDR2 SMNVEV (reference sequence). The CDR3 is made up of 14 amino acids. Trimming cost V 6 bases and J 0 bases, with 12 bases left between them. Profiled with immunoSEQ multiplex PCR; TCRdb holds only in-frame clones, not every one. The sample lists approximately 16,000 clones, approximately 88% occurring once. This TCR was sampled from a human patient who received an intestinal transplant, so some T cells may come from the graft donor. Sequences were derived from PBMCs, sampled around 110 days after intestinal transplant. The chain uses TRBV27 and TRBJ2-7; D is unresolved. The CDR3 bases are TGTGCCAGCAGCCCATGGGCCAGCTCCTACGAGCAGTACTTC. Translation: CASSPWASSYEQYF.